These T cell receptor beta chains were read from a single sample in a study of shared clonotypes between healthy human individuals. Sequenced by immunoSEQ multiplex PCR; TCRdb stores in-frame clones only, minus some. The sample holds approximately 1,000,000 clones, about 72% seen once. The sequenced material came from memory CD4+ T cells from PBMCs. All receptors come from a man aged 18 to 29 in good health. Some clones in this sample may be carry-over from other donors' samples. CDR3s include the opening cysteine and the closing phenylalanine or tryptophan. A D gene is named only where the DNA matches it firmly. The size entry is marked missing in some rows and otherwise reads once, few, many or a size class.

d_gene: NA
v_gene: TRBV28
j_gene: TRBJ1-5
abundance: few
CDR3aa: CATQTGLDQPQHF
CDR3nt: TGTGCCACCCAAACAGGGCTGGATCAGCCCCAGCATTTT

d_gene: NA
v_gene: TRBV15
j_gene: TRBJ2-7
abundance: NA
CDR3aa: CATSRDQTEQYF
CDR3nt: TGTGCCACCAGCAGAGATCAGACCGAGCAGTACTTC

d_gene: TRBD1
v_gene: TRBV11-2
j_gene: TRBJ1-1
abundance: NA
CDR3aa: CASSLVGQVNTEAFF
CDR3nt: TGTGCCAGCAGCTTAGTCGGACAGGTGAACACTGAAGCTTTCTTT

d_gene: TRBD2
v_gene: TRBV5-1
j_gene: TRBJ2-1
abundance: NA
CDR3aa: CASSREGRDEQFF
CDR3nt: TGCGCCAGCAGCCGGGAGGGCCGAGATGAGCAGTTCTTC

d_gene: NA
v_gene: TRBV6-6
j_gene: TRBJ1-5
abundance: few
CDR3aa: CATSGPTLPNQPQHF
CDR3nt: TGTGCCACCTCGGGGCCGACCCTACCCAATCAGCCCCAGCATTTT

d_gene: NA
v_gene: TRBV5-6
j_gene: TRBJ2-5
abundance: NA
CDR3aa: CASSYVRGPMGQYF
CDR3nt: TGTGCCAGCAGCTATGTCCGAGGCCCCATGGGCCAGTACTTC

d_gene: NA
v_gene: TRBV5-5
j_gene: TRBJ2-5
abundance: NA
CDR3aa: CASSLVGIQETQYF
CDR3nt: TGTGCCAGCAGCTTGGTAGGGATTCAAGAGACCCAGTACTTC

d_gene: NA
v_gene: TRBV29-1
j_gene: TRBJ2-7
abundance: few
CDR3aa: CSVEAGGGSSYEQYF
CDR3nt: TGCAGCGTTGAAGCTGGGGGTGGCAGCTCCTACGAGCAGTACTTC

d_gene: NA
v_gene: TRBV5-1
j_gene: TRBJ1-3
abundance: once
CDR3aa: CASSLGDGNTIYF
CDR3nt: TGCGCCAGCAGCTTGGGCGATGGAAACACCATATATTTT

d_gene: TRBD2
v_gene: TRBV7-9
j_gene: TRBJ2-3
abundance: NA
CDR3aa: CASSLAGGPSF
CDR3nt: TGTGCCAGCAGCTTAGCGGGAGGGCCCAGTTTT

d_gene: NA
v_gene: TRBV18
j_gene: TRBJ2-7
abundance: NA
CDR3aa: CASSPMSNQGVVGSQYF
CDR3nt: TGTGCCAGCTCACCAATGAGTAACCAGGGTGTAGTCGGATCGCAGTACTTC

d_gene: TRBD1
v_gene: TRBV28
j_gene: TRBJ1-2
abundance: NA
CDR3aa: CASSSTGEGYGYTF
CDR3nt: TGTGCCAGCAGTTCGACAGGGGAGGGCTATGGCTACACCTTC

d_gene: NA
v_gene: TRBV9
j_gene: TRBJ2-7
abundance: NA
CDR3aa: CASSVEGWGSKYF
CDR3nt: TGTGCCAGCAGCGTAGAGGGTTGGGGCAGTAAGTACTTC

d_gene: TRBD2
v_gene: TRBV25-1
j_gene: TRBJ2-3
abundance: once
CDR3aa: CATRGTSGGTDTQYF
CDR3nt: TGTGCCACCAGAGGGACTAGCGGGGGCACAGATACGCAGTATTTT

d_gene: NA
v_gene: TRBV5-1
j_gene: TRBJ2-6
abundance: NA
CDR3aa: CATRSLSGANVLTF
CDR3nt: TGCGCCACCCGATCCCTCTCTGGGGCCAACGTCCTGACTTTC

d_gene: NA
v_gene: TRBV2
j_gene: TRBJ2-5
abundance: NA
CDR3aa: CASSEALRETQYF
CDR3nt: TGTGCCAGCAGTGAAGCGCTTCGAGAGACCCAGTACTTC

d_gene: NA
v_gene: TRBV5-6
j_gene: TRBJ1-2
abundance: NA
CDR3aa: CASSPLGQLHGYTF
CDR3nt: TGTGCCAGCAGCCCCCTCGGGCAGCTGCATGGCTACACCTTC

d_gene: NA
v_gene: TRBV18
j_gene: TRBJ2-1
abundance: NA
CDR3aa: CASSRISSYNEQFF
CDR3nt: TGTGCCAGCTCACGAATCAGCTCCTACAATGAGCAGTTCTTC

d_gene: NA
v_gene: TRBV6-5
j_gene: TRBJ1-2
abundance: NA
CDR3aa: CASSAGLNYGYTF
CDR3nt: TGTGCCAGCAGTGCGGGACTTAACTATGGCTACACCTTC

d_gene: NA
v_gene: TRBV28
j_gene: TRBJ2-1
abundance: NA
CDR3aa: CASSLLPNSYNEQFF
CDR3nt: TGTGCCAGCAGTTTACTTCCAAACAGTTACAATGAGCAGTTCTTC

d_gene: NA
v_gene: TRBV1
j_gene: TRBJ2-1
abundance: NA
CDR3aa: CTSSQDSSGRELSGNEQFF
CDR3nt: TGCACCAGCAGCCAAGATTCTAGCGGGAGGGAGCTCTCCGGCAATGAGCAGTTCTTC

d_gene: NA
v_gene: TRBV5-8
j_gene: TRBJ2-2
abundance: NA
CDR3aa: CASSLRPSGTNTGELFF
CDR3nt: TGTGCCAGCAGCTTGAGGCCTTCCGGTACGAACACCGGGGAGCTGTTTTTT

d_gene: TRBD2
v_gene: TRBV6-1
j_gene: TRBJ2-3
abundance: NA
CDR3aa: CASSAGTSGFTDTQYF
CDR3nt: TGTGCCAGCAGTGCCGGGACTAGTGGATTCACAGATACGCAGTATTTT

d_gene: NA
v_gene: TRBV5-1
j_gene: TRBJ2-7
abundance: NA
CDR3aa: CASSLGQTAYEQYF
CDR3nt: TGCGCCAGCAGCTTGGGGCAGACGGCCTACGAGCAGTACTTC

d_gene: NA
v_gene: TRBV9
j_gene: TRBJ2-7
abundance: NA
CDR3aa: CASSVDPSSYEQYF
CDR3nt: TGTGCCAGCAGCGTAGATCCCTCATCCTACGAGCAGTACTTC

d_gene: TRBD1
v_gene: TRBV5-6
j_gene: TRBJ2-1
abundance: NA
CDR3aa: CASSRTGESYNEQFF
CDR3nt: TGTGCCAGCAGCCGGACAGGGGAATCCTACAATGAGCAGTTCTTC

d_gene: NA
v_gene: TRBV29-1
j_gene: TRBJ1-2
abundance: NA
CDR3aa: CSVVSNYGYTF
CDR3nt: TGCAGCGTTGTGTCGAACTATGGCTACACCTTC

d_gene: NA
v_gene: TRBV27
j_gene: TRBJ2-1
abundance: NA
CDR3aa: CASGRSEQFF
CDR3nt: TGTGCCAGCGGGAGAAGTGAGCAGTTCTTC

d_gene: TRBD1
v_gene: TRBV7-9
j_gene: TRBJ1-1
abundance: NA
CDR3aa: CASSFGQALVGTEAFF
CDR3nt: TGTGCCAGCAGCTTCGGACAGGCTCTAGTAGGCACTGAAGCTTTCTTT

d_gene: TRBD2
v_gene: TRBV4-2
j_gene: TRBJ2-5
abundance: NA
CDR3aa: CASSQAWTSGIQTQYF
CDR3nt: TGTGCCAGCAGCCAAGCCTGGACTAGCGGGATACAGACCCAGTACTTC

d_gene: NA
v_gene: TRBV7-8
j_gene: TRBJ1-1
abundance: NA
CDR3aa: CASSLRQHPGGVEAFF
CDR3nt: TGTGCCAGCAGCTTACGGCAACACCCCGGGGGTGTGGAAGCTTTCTTT

d_gene: NA
v_gene: TRBV15
j_gene: TRBJ2-3
abundance: once
CDR3aa: CATSPQLADTQYF
CDR3nt: TGTGCCACCAGCCCTCAGTTGGCAGATACGCAGTATTTT

d_gene: TRBD1
v_gene: TRBV11-1
j_gene: TRBJ2-7
abundance: NA
CDR3aa: CASSLAQPVTGTGYEQYF
CDR3nt: TGTGCCAGCAGCTTAGCACAGCCCGTTACAGGGACAGGGTACGAGCAGTACTTC

d_gene: NA
v_gene: TRBV7-2
j_gene: TRBJ1-1
abundance: NA
CDR3aa: CASSSQGVAFF
CDR3nt: TGTGCCAGCAGCTCTCAGGGAGTGGCTTTCTTT

d_gene: TRBD2
v_gene: TRBV10-3
j_gene: TRBJ2-7
abundance: NA
CDR3aa: CAISTSGRLEGQYF
CDR3nt: TGTGCCATCAGTACTAGCGGGAGGCTGGAAGGGCAGTACTTC

d_gene: NA
v_gene: TRBV7-2
j_gene: TRBJ2-2
abundance: few
CDR3aa: CASSLIGGGELFF
CDR3nt: TGTGCCAGCAGCTTAATAGGTGGCGGGGAGCTGTTTTTT

d_gene: NA
v_gene: TRBV6-6
j_gene: TRBJ2-3
abundance: NA
CDR3aa: CASSYLLAPDTQYF
CDR3nt: TGTGCCAGCAGTTACCTTCTTGCCCCAGATACGCAGTATTTT

d_gene: NA
v_gene: TRBV18
j_gene: TRBJ2-2
abundance: NA
CDR3aa: CASSRGTANTGELFF
CDR3nt: TGTGCCAGCTCACGTGGGACCGCGAACACCGGGGAGCTGTTTTTT

d_gene: TRBD1
v_gene: TRBV7-2
j_gene: TRBJ2-7
abundance: NA
CDR3aa: CASSLVGGIYEQYF
CDR3nt: TGTGCCAGCAGCTTAGTAGGGGGCATCTACGAGCAGTACTTC

d_gene: TRBD2
v_gene: TRBV29-1
j_gene: TRBJ2-7
abundance: NA
CDR3aa: CSVDRGGYEQYF
CDR3nt: TGCAGCGTTGATCGGGGGGGCTACGAGCAGTACTTC

d_gene: TRBD2
v_gene: TRBV28
j_gene: TRBJ2-1
abundance: NA
CDR3aa: CASSSRLAGGVYNEQFF
CDR3nt: TGTGCCAGCAGTTCCAGACTAGCGGGAGGAGTATACAATGAGCAGTTCTTC

d_gene: NA
v_gene: TRBV30
j_gene: TRBJ2-7
abundance: NA
CDR3aa: CAWSEQTYEQYF
CDR3nt: TGTGCCTGGAGTGAACAGACCTACGAGCAGTACTTC

d_gene: NA
v_gene: TRBV6-5
j_gene: TRBJ2-3
abundance: NA
CDR3aa: CASSYSDSTDTQYF
CDR3nt: TGTGCCAGCAGTTATTCGGATAGCACAGATACGCAGTATTTT

d_gene: TRBD2
v_gene: TRBV5-6
j_gene: TRBJ2-1
abundance: NA
CDR3aa: CASSLAAGGVNEQFF
CDR3nt: TGTGCCAGCAGCTTGGCAGCGGGAGGGGTTAATGAGCAGTTCTTC

d_gene: TRBD2
v_gene: TRBV5-1
j_gene: TRBJ2-7
abundance: NA
CDR3aa: CASSLEREWFLYEQYF
CDR3nt: TGCGCCAGCAGCTTGGAGCGGGAGTGGTTTTTGTACGAGCAGTACTTC

d_gene: TRBD1
v_gene: TRBV18
j_gene: TRBJ1-2
abundance: NA
CDR3aa: CASSLSGTGGADYGYTF
CDR3nt: TGTGCCAGCTCACTTTCGGGGACAGGGGGCGCCGACTATGGCTACACCTTC

d_gene: NA
v_gene: TRBV5-1
j_gene: TRBJ2-7
abundance: NA
CDR3aa: CASSLEGLIYEQYF
CDR3nt: TGCGCCAGCAGCTTGGAAGGCCTCATCTACGAGCAGTACTTC

d_gene: NA
v_gene: TRBV10-3
j_gene: TRBJ1-1
abundance: NA
CDR3aa: CAISERGRGDTEAFF
CDR3nt: TGTGCCATCAGCGAGAGGGGAAGAGGGGACACTGAAGCTTTCTTT

d_gene: NA
v_gene: TRBV11-1
j_gene: TRBJ1-2
abundance: NA
CDR3aa: CASSLSTGNYGYTF
CDR3nt: TGTGCCAGCAGCTTGAGCACAGGGAACTATGGCTACACCTTC

d_gene: TRBD1
v_gene: TRBV29-1
j_gene: TRBJ1-1
abundance: NA
CDR3aa: CSVETGQSNTEAFF
CDR3nt: TGCAGCGTTGAAACGGGACAGTCGAACACTGAAGCTTTCTTT

d_gene: TRBD1
v_gene: TRBV6-1
j_gene: TRBJ1-2
abundance: few
CDR3aa: CASSEISGGGYTF
CDR3nt: TGTGCCAGCAGTGAAATATCAGGGGGTGGCTACACCTTC

d_gene: NA
v_gene: TRBV7-2
j_gene: TRBJ2-1
abundance: NA
CDR3aa: CASSPPGRVGEQFF
CDR3nt: TGTGCCAGCAGCCCCCCCGGGCGGGTCGGGGAGCAGTTCTTC

d_gene: NA
v_gene: TRBV5-1
j_gene: TRBJ2-3
abundance: NA
CDR3aa: CASSLVRGTSTDTQYF
CDR3nt: TGCGCCAGCAGCTTGGTACGTGGGACTAGCACAGATACGCAGTATTTT

d_gene: NA
v_gene: TRBV6-6
j_gene: TRBJ1-1
abundance: NA
CDR3aa: CASSYVGQNTEAFF
CDR3nt: TGTGCCAGCAGTTATGTGGGACAGAACACTGAAGCTTTCTTT

d_gene: NA
v_gene: TRBV4-3
j_gene: TRBJ2-3
abundance: few
CDR3aa: CASSLEGDTQYF
CDR3nt: TGCGCCAGCAGCCTCGAGGGAGATACGCAGTATTTT

d_gene: NA
v_gene: TRBV27
j_gene: TRBJ2-1
abundance: NA
CDR3aa: CASSPLLGGYNEQFF
CDR3nt: TGTGCCAGCAGTCCCCTACTAGGAGGGTACAATGAGCAGTTCTTC

d_gene: TRBD1
v_gene: TRBV30
j_gene: TRBJ1-2
abundance: once
CDR3aa: CAWSSTGTYGYTF
CDR3nt: TGTGCCTGGAGCTCGACAGGGACCTATGGCTACACCTTC

d_gene: TRBD2
v_gene: TRBV5-1
j_gene: TRBJ2-1
abundance: NA
CDR3aa: CASSLRSGSSYNEQFF
CDR3nt: TGCGCCAGCAGCTTACGTAGCGGGAGCTCCTACAATGAGCAGTTCTTC

d_gene: NA
v_gene: TRBV19
j_gene: TRBJ2-7
abundance: NA
CDR3aa: CATSGRVWGAEQYF
CDR3nt: TGTGCCACCTCAGGGCGGGTGTGGGGGGCCGAGCAGTACTTC